One and the same sample provided the 22 T cell receptor beta chains below, sequenced in a study of cytomegalovirus exposure and HLA in healthy donors. Using immunoSEQ multiplex PCR, the repertoire was profiled, and TCRdb retains in-frame clones only, with some absent. The sample shows some 110,000 clones, about 94% of them seen only once. The sequenced sample consisted of PBMCs. These receptor sequences come from a woman under 30 in good health and CMV-seronegative.

The rearrangement uses TRBV9 and TRBJ1-2; 8 bases map to TRBD1. This CDR3 has 15 residues. Looked up from germline, CDR1 is SGDLS and CDR2 is YYNGEE. With 5 bases clipped from V and 0 bases from J, the junction kept 6 bases outside the gene matches. CDR3 DNA sequence: TGTGCCAGCAGAAAGGGACAGGCCGCTAACTATGGCTACACCTTC. This translates into CASRKGQAANYGYTF. The full variable domain, rest sourced from reference TRBV9 and TRBJ1-2, is DSGVTQTPKHLITATGQRVTLRCSPRSGDLSVYWYQQSLDQGLQFLIQYYNGEERAKGNILERFSAQQFPDLHSELNLSSLELGDSALYFCASRKGQAANYGYTFGSGTRLTVV.

The chain employs TRBV4-1 and TRBJ1-1, with D possibly being TRBD1 (6 bases). The CDR3 contains 14 residues. Germline V CDR1 and CDR2: MGHRA, YSYEKL. V lost 0 bases, J lost 10 bases, and 15 bases lay in between. CDR3 sequence: CASSQERGGGIAFF. The CDR3 coding sequence is TGCGCCAGCAGCCAAGAGAGGGGGGGCGGGATAGCTTTCTTT.

The V and J genes are TRBV2 and TRBJ1-2; a possible D gene is TRBD1 (5 bases). This CDR3 contains 13 residues. Germline V gene data show CDR1 as SNHLY and CDR2 as FYNNEI. The V end was cut by 7 bases, the J end by 4 bases, with 13 bases between. The CDR3 region has the DNA TGTGCCAGCATTGGGGGGACGCCCTATGGCTACACCTTC. It specifies CASIGGTPYGYTF.

The J gene is TRBJ1-1, the V gene TRBV2; no definite D call. The germline V and J ends were trimmed by 8 bases and 3 bases, with 10 bases remaining between them. Germline assignment: CDR1 SNHLY and CDR2 FYNNEI. The CDR3 runs to 12 residues. The CDR3 spells CASCFVDTEAFF. The CDR3, as DNA: TGTGCCAGCTGCTTCGTAGACACTGAAGCTTTCTTT.

The genes are TRBV9 and TRBJ1-1; perhaps TRBD1 as D (5 bases). Germline V CDR1 and CDR2: SGDLS, YYNGEE. The V end lost 0 bases, the J end lost 0 bases, and 6 bases lay between the germline ends. This CDR3 is built from 14 residues. CDR3 in amino acids: CASSVEGLNTEAFF. In nucleotides, the CDR3 is TGTGCCAGCAGCGTAGAGGGGCTGAACACTGAAGCTTTCTTT.

The chain is built from TRBV6-1 and TRBJ2-6; D remains unclear. This CDR3 has 15 amino acids. The V gene's germline CDR1 is MNHNS and CDR2 SASEGT. The V end lost 4 bases, the J end lost 0 bases, and 7 bases lay between the germline ends. CDR3 DNA: TGTGCCAGCAGTGGAGGCCGCTCTGGGGCCAACGTCCTGACTTTC. It translates to CASSGGRSGANVLTF.

The V call is TRBV11-2, the J call TRBJ2-1, with a possible D match to TRBD2 (6 bases). Germline loops: CDR1 SGHAT, CDR2 FQNNGV. V was cut by 3 bases and J by 9 bases, with 12 bases left in between. The CDR3 runs 13 residues. This CDR3 is CASSFSGLGEQFF. The CDR3, as DNA: TGTGCCAGCAGCTTCTCGGGACTTGGTGAGCAGTTCTTC.

This chain links TRBV9 with TRBJ1-1; tentatively, D is TRBD1 (6 bases). The V end lost 4 bases, the J end lost 1 base, and 8 bases lay between the germline ends. The CDR3 spans 13 residues. CDR1 SGDLS and CDR2 YYNGEE come from the germline V gene. The CDR3 loop reads CASSLQGNTEAFF. CDR3 DNA: TGTGCCAGCAGCTTACAGGGGAACACTGAAGCTTTCTTT.

The chain employs TRBV28 and TRBJ1-1; D is undetermined. The CDR3 has 14 amino acids. V dropped 3 bases and J dropped 0 bases, with 8 bases sitting between them. Per germline, CDR1 MDHEN and CDR2 SYDVKM. DNA for the CDR3: TGTGCCAGCAGTTTGAGCGCCCTGAACACTGAAGCTTTCTTT. Translation: CASSLSALNTEAFF.

The chain links TRBV4-1 to TRBJ2-1, with no clear D. CDR3 length: 16 amino acids. Trimming took 0 bases from V and 8 from J, leaving 17 bases between them. The germline CDR1 and CDR2 sequences are MGHRA and YSYEKL. CDR3 in DNA: TGCGCCAGCAGCCAAGACTATCGGGTCCCGACGGATGAGCAGTTCTTC. Its protein product is CASSQDYRVPTDEQFF.

This chain uses TRBV10-3 with TRBJ2-7; 10 positions agree with TRBD1. V shed 6 bases, J shed 5 bases, and the junction held 10 bases outside the gene matches. Germline CDR1 and CDR2: ENHRY and SYGVKD. CDR3 length equals 15 residues. This chain's CDR3 is CAIRGSGTGVNEQYF. As DNA, the CDR3 is TGTGCCATCAGGGGCTCCGGGACAGGGGTCAACGAGCAGTACTTC.

The chain has TRBV6-5 and TRBJ2-1; TRBD2 matches 7 bases. The CDR3 runs 14 residues. In germline, CDR1 is MNHEY, CDR2 SVGAGI. After removal of 5 bases from V and 7 bases from J, the junction contained 8 bases not matched to a gene. The DNA of the CDR3 is TGTGCCAGCAGTATGACTACTAGCGCGAATGAGCAGTTCTTC. It codes for CASSMTTSANEQFF.

The rearrangement links TRBV9 to TRBJ2-1; D is undetermined. V lost 0 bases, J lost 7 bases, and 11 bases lay in between. In germline, CDR1 is SGDLS, CDR2 YYNGEE. CDR3 length equals 14 residues. The CDR3 protein is CASSVAATGNEQFF. In DNA, the CDR3 is TGTGCCAGCAGCGTAGCAGCGACCGGGAATGAGCAGTTCTTC.

V gene TRBV28 combines with J gene TRBJ1-1; TRBD1 agrees at 8 bases. The germline CDR1 and CDR2 sequences are MDHEN and SYDVKM. The CDR3 contains 16 residues. V lost 6 bases and J lost 6; bases outside the gene matches: 15. CDR3 loop: CASSPLATGEKSEAFF. CDR3 DNA: TGTGCCAGCAGCCCTCTGGCGACAGGGGAGAAGTCTGAAGCTTTCTTT.

The chain joins TRBV19 to TRBJ2-3, with D hard to call. This CDR3 region has 14 residues. The V and J ends lost 1 base and 3 bases respectively, with 8 bases between them. CDR1 and CDR2 (germline): LNHDA, SQIVND (reference sequence). The CDR3 sequence: CASSIGYRTDTQYF. The CDR3 nucleotides read TGTGCCAGTAGTATAGGCTACCGAACAGATACGCAGTATTTT.

This chain joins TRBV6-6 and TRBJ2-3; D might be TRBD2 (7 bases). The V gene's germline CDR1 is MNHNY and CDR2 SVGAGI (reference sequence). The CDR3 totals 11 residues. The V gene lost 10 bases and the J gene lost 6 bases, with 11 bases spanning the gap. The CDR3 reads CAIAGADTQYF. The CDR3 bases are TGTGCCATTGCGGGGGCGGATACGCAGTATTTT.

This clone came up a few times. The V and J genes are TRBV27 and TRBJ1-6; 8 bases are shared with TRBD1. J gave up 0 bases and V 3 bases, and 4 bases lay outside the gene matches. The CDR3 runs 17 residues. Germline V gene data show CDR1 as MNHEY and CDR2 as SMNVEV (reference sequence). The CDR3: CASSFLQGASYNSPLHF. In DNA form, the CDR3 reads TGTGCCAGCAGTTTTCTCCAGGGGGCCTCCTATAATTCACCCCTCCACTTT.

V usage is TRBV19 and J usage is TRBJ1-2, with 7 bases fitting TRBD1. Germline CDR1 reads LNHDA; CDR2 reads SQIVND (reference sequence). The V and J ends lost 7 bases and 6 bases, in that order; junction bases with no gene match: 14. This CDR3 has 15 residues. The CDR3 DNA is TGTGCCAGTACCAACGTTCAGACAGGGCACAATGGCTACACCTTC. It is translated as CASTNVQTGHNGYTF.

V and J are TRBV30 and TRBJ1-5; D might be TRBD1 (5 bases). Trimming took 1 base from V and 4 from J, leaving 11 bases between them. This CDR3 is built from 14 residues. Germline V gives CDR1 GTSNPN, CDR2 SVGIG (reference sequence). This CDR3 reads CAWSGGLGNQPQHF. The CDR3 DNA sequence: TGTGCCTGGAGTGGGGGACTGGGAAATCAGCCCCAGCATTTT.

V gene TRBV6-6 combines with J gene TRBJ2-3, with no clear D. V was trimmed by 7 bases and J by 1 base, leaving 12 bases between them. The CDR3 totals 14 residues. Per the germline V gene, CDR1 is MNHNY and CDR2 is SVGAGI (reference sequence). In nucleotides, the CDR3 is TGTGCCAGCACAAACCCGGGTCGCACAGATACGCAGTATTTT. Its translation is CASTNPGRTDTQYF.

The chain employs TRBV4-1 and TRBJ2-6; D perhaps matches TRBD1 (6 bases). In germline, CDR1 is MGHRA, CDR2 YSYEKL. The CDR3 contains 19 residues. Trimming stripped 1 base from V and 1 base from J, with 17 bases between. CDR3 DNA sequence: TGCGCCAGCAGCCAAGTTGGTCATAATAGGGGGTCTGGGGCCAACGTCCTGACTTTC. Encoded protein: CASSQVGHNRGSGANVLTF.

The gene calls are TRBV6-1 and TRBJ1-6; the D is unclear. Trimming removed 6 bases at V and 9 bases at J, with 18 bases between. The CDR3 has 15 residues. CDR1 is MNHNS, CDR2 SASEGT, per germline. CDR3 nucleotides: TGTGCCAGCAGAACTGGACCGGAGGGTGCTTCACCCCTCCACTTT. Translation: CASRTGPEGASPLHF.